This T cell receptor (beta chain) comes out of a study of tumor and adjacent non-tumor tissue in lung cancer. Overall study: The patients, 10 to 11 men and four to six women, were roughly 30 to 76 with stage I to III disease.

Three rounds of nested PCR, following a modified ARM-PCR protocol, produced the TCRbeta library. Each CDR3 protein is one row after TCRdb ran MiXCR on the multiplex PCR reads. The sample has about 48,000 distinct CDR3 sequences, less than 70% seen once; the top ten hold 30%. Per germline, CDR1 LGHNA and CDR2 YNFKEQ. The CDR3 contains 19 residues. This sample's RNA came from whole unsorted tissue. Distant lung tissue was collected more than 3 cm away from the tumor edge. Worth noting for this clonotype: The junction and the germline gene differ at one end; a read error may be behind it.

The source of this sequence is a woman between 65 and 79 years old with non-small cell lung cancer. The chain uses TRBV4-2 and TRBJ2-4; 8 nucleotides align to TRBD1. The sequenced material came from distant non-tumor lung tissue. The CDR3 protein is CASSQAVGGKRTGQGIQHF. As DNA, the CDR3 is TGTGCCAGCAGCCAAGCCGTAGGCGGCAAAAGGACAGGGCAGGGCATTCAGCACTTC.